The clone carrying this TCR beta chain occurred a few times. This sample is drawn from a study of T cells in Graves' hyperthyroidism and ophthalmopathy. The CDR3 runs 15 residues. CDR1 MGHRA and CDR2 YSYEKL come from the germline V gene. V dropped 2 bases and J dropped 6 bases, with 14 bases sitting between them. Diagnostic decisions used clinical symptoms, serum thyroxine and TRAb, thyroid ultrasound and orbital computed tomography. Researchers amplified the TCR beta CDR3 regions from RNA transcripts. A set of HTBI primers served as the primers for a first-round RT-PCR of the TCR CDR3. TCRdb re-derived calls from the multiplex PCR reads in MiXCR, one entry per CDR3 protein. The sample lists 600,000 to 700,000 distinct CDR3 sequences, 45% occurring once.

This TCR was recovered from an adult man with Graves' disease, either hyperthyroidism or ophthalmopathy (not recorded which). Material: peripheral blood or thyroid tissue (not recorded which). The J gene is TRBJ1-5, the V gene TRBV4-1; weak D call: TRBD1 (5 bases). The CDR3 here is CASSQLAGVRQPQHF. In DNA, the CDR3 is TGCGCCAGCAGCCAATTAGCGGGGGTGCGTCAGCCCCAGCATTTT.